This entry lists 2 T cell receptor beta chains sequenced from one sample in a study of Graves' ophthalmopathy and Graves' hyperthyroidism. Amplification of the TCR beta CDR3 regions used RNA transcripts (as template). First-round RT-PCR used HTBI primers; second-round multiplex PCR followed. TCRdb reprocessed the multiplex PCR reads with MiXCR, giving one entry per CDR3 protein. The sample yields a few hundred thousand distinct CDR3 sequences, about 21% seen once. Specimen: peripheral blood. Every receptor here comes from a woman under 30 with stable Graves' hyperthyroidism.

In the case of this clonotype: This likely comes from a read error, as the CDR3 has no conserved phenylalanine or tryptophan at its end. The genes are TRBV29-1 and TRBJ2-5; 10 bases are shared with TRBD1. Germline V CDR1 and CDR2: SQVTM, ANQGSEA. The CDR3 contains 13 residues. V lost 4 bases to trimming and J lost 4 bases; unmatched junction nucleotides: 3. The DNA of the CDR3 is TGCAGCGTTGCCGGGACAGGGGTAGAGACCCAGTACTGC. Its translation is CSVAGTGVETQYC.

This chain links TRBV6-5 with TRBJ1-1; 8 positions agree with TRBD1. J was trimmed by 3 bases and V by 4 bases; bases with no gene match: 4. Germline lookup yields CDR1 MNHEY and CDR2 SVGAGI. This CDR3 has 14 amino acids. CDR3 sequence (DNA): TGTGCCAGCAGTTCCGAACAGGGGGACACTGAAGCTTTCTTT. Its protein product is CASSSEQGDTEAFF.